These T cell receptor beta chains were read from a single sample in a study of T cell responses to AZD1222 COVID-19 vaccine. Produced via immunoSEQ multiplex PCR; TCRdb's table is partial and in-frame only. The table records over 140,000 clones, just under 95% of them present only once. Sequences were derived from peripheral blood, sampled on day 0 of AZD1222 vaccination. Every receptor here comes from an adult in good health. Both conserved end residues are part of each CDR3. The D gene is left open where the match is weak. Expanded clones get a size class; other rows say once, few or many, or leave the size out.

-	-	TRBJ2-3	TRBV11-3	CASSLGAPTDTQYF	TGTGCCAGCAGCTTAGGGGCCCCCACAGATACGCAGTATTTT
-	-	TRBJ2-1	TRBV20-1	CSAKNYDEQFF	TGCAGTGCTAAAAACTACGATGAGCAGTTCTTC
TRBD2	-	TRBJ2-2	TRBV19	CASSIEGLAGGELFF	TGTGCCAGTAGTATAGAAGGGCTAGCGGGAGGGGAGCTGTTTTTT
-	once	TRBJ2-1	TRBV6-2/TRBV6-3	CASSVFRGSYNEQFF	TGTGCCAGCAGTGTCTTTCGTGGCTCCTACAATGAGCAGTTCTTC
-	-	TRBJ1-1	TRBV5-1	CASSLVRAAAEAFF	TGCGCCAGCAGCTTGGTAAGGGCGGCTGCCGAAGCTTTCTTT
TRBD1	-	TRBJ2-5	TRBV6-1	CASSADRGLVGETQYF	TGTGCCAGCAGTGCCGACAGGGGGCTGGTGGGAGAGACCCAGTACTTC
TRBD2	-	TRBJ2-1	TRBV6-4	CASSKLAGDYNEQFF	TGTGCCAGCAGCAAACTAGCGGGGGATTACAATGAGCAGTTCTTC
-	once	TRBJ2-1	TRBV11-3	CASSLDGGLGEQFF	TGTGCCAGCAGCTTAGATGGGGGGCTTGGTGAGCAGTTCTTC
-	once	TRBJ1-6	TRBV3-1/TRBV3-2	CASRLLGGRGTDSPLHF	TGTGCCAGCAGGCTCCTCGGAGGAAGGGGGACGGATTCACCCCTCCACTTT
TRBD2	-	TRBJ2-1	TRBV5-1	CASSPASGSSYNEQFF	TGCGCCAGCAGCCCCGCTAGCGGGAGTTCCTACAATGAGCAGTTCTTC
-	-	TRBJ1-1	TRBV5-1	CASSLGPSNTEAFF	TGCGCCAGCAGCTTGGGGCCCAGTAACACTGAAGCTTTCTTT
-	-	TRBJ2-7	TRBV3-1/TRBV3-2	CASSFTGHTYEQYF	TGTGCCAGCAGCTTCACGGGACACACCTACGAGCAGTACTTC
-	-	TRBJ2-7	TRBV21-1	CASSKWSSGTHYTYEQYF	TGTGCCAGCAGCAAATGGTCTAGCGGGACCCACTATACCTACGAGCAGTACTTC
-	-	TRBJ2-7	TRBV28	CASSLSVIKSYEQYF	TGTGCCAGCAGCCTGTCGGTTATAAAGTCCTACGAGCAGTACTTC
-	-	TRBJ1-2	TRBV6-5	CASSYADNYGYTF	TGTGCCAGCAGTTATGCAGATAACTATGGCTACACCTTC
TRBD1	-	TRBJ2-6	TRBV28	CASRLTGGTGANVLTF	TGTGCCAGCAGGCTTACAGGGGGCACTGGGGCCAACGTCCTGACTTTC
-	-	TRBJ2-7	TRBV5-1	CASSLAGSPSSYEQYF	TGCGCCAGCAGCTTGGCCGGGTCCCCGAGCTCCTACGAGCAGTACTTC
-	-	TRBJ1-5	TRBV6-6	CASTGIDQNQPQHF	TGTGCCAGCACCGGAATTGACCAAAATCAGCCCCAGCATTTT
TRBD1	-	TRBJ2-7	TRBV10-2	CASSLTGEFPYEQYF	TGCGCCAGCAGTTTGACAGGGGAATTCCCCTACGAGCAGTACTTC
-	few	TRBJ1-3	TRBV5-6	CASSLVGDSGNTIYF	TGTGCCAGCAGCTTGGTTGGGGACTCTGGAAACACCATATATTTT
TRBD2	-	TRBJ2-1	TRBV2	CASEGLAGSEQFF	TGTGCCAGCGAGGGACTAGCAGGAAGTGAGCAGTTCTTC
-	-	TRBJ1-5	TRBV27	CASSLSAYSNQPQHF	TGTGCCAGCAGTTTATCAGCATATAGCAATCAGCCCCAGCATTTT
TRBD1	-	TRBJ1-5	TRBV10-3	CAIKGTGNGQPQHF	TGTGCCATCAAGGGGACAGGGAACGGTCAGCCCCAGCATTTT
TRBD2	once	TRBJ2-7	TRBV27	CASSFLSGALYEQYF	TGTGCCAGCAGTTTCCTTAGCGGGGCGTTGTACGAGCAGTACTTC
-	once	TRBJ1-1	TRBV7-9	CASSLVLGEGTEAFF	TGTGCCAGCAGCTTAGTTCTGGGGGAAGGCACTGAAGCTTTCTTT
-	-	TRBJ1-4	TRBV2	CASSVQAPRGIEKLFF	TGTGCCAGCAGTGTACAGGCCCCCCGGGGAATTGAAAAACTGTTTTTT
TRBD2	-	TRBJ2-1	TRBV10-3	CAISESSGGATEQFF	TGTGCCATCAGTGAGTCTAGCGGGGGGGCAACTGAGCAGTTCTTC
TRBD1	-	TRBJ1-2	TRBV6-1	CASSDQGAYYGYTF	TGTGCCAGCAGTGACCAGGGGGCTTACTATGGCTACACCTTC
-	-	TRBJ1-5	TRBV6-5	CASSRSGIQPQHF	TGTGCCAGCAGTCGCTCAGGGATTCAGCCCCAGCATTTT
TRBD2	once	TRBJ2-7	TRBV7-2	CASSLLLAGGPYEQYF	TGTGCCAGCAGCTTACTACTAGCGGGAGGCCCCTACGAGCAGTACTTC
-	-	TRBJ1-1	TRBV28	CASSVPRGRKTEAFF	TGTGCCAGCAGTGTGCCAAGGGGAAGGAAGACTGAAGCTTTCTTT
-	-	TRBJ1-4	TRBV6-5	CASSRAHMGEKLFF	TGTGCCAGCAGCAGGGCCCACATGGGGGAAAAACTGTTTTTT
-	once	TRBJ1-2	TRBV5-1	CASSSSPTENYGYTF	TGCGCCAGCAGCTCCTCCCCGACAGAAAACTATGGCTACACCTTC
-	-	TRBJ1-4	TRBV7-9	CASSLIVDTRNEKLFF	TGTGCCAGCAGCTTAATCGTAGACACACGTAATGAAAAACTGTTTTTT
TRBD1	-	TRBJ1-5	TRBV28	CASSYNPGQGVQPQHF	TGTGCCAGCAGTTACAACCCGGGACAGGGAGTGCAGCCCCAGCATTTT
TRBD1	-	TRBJ1-1	TRBV5-4	CASSSGTETEAFF	TGTGCCAGCAGCTCGGGGACAGAAACTGAAGCTTTCTTT
-	-	TRBJ1-5	TRBV2	CASSNDRTNQPQHF	TGTGCCAGCAGTAACGACAGGACTAATCAGCCCCAGCATTTT
-	-	TRBJ2-2	TRBV5-4	CASSSPGELFF	TGTGCCAGCAGCTCCCCCGGGGAGCTGTTTTTT
-	-	TRBJ2-2	TRBV14	CASSQDVRVYTGELFF	TGTGCCAGCAGCCAAGATGTTAGGGTATACACCGGGGAGCTGTTTTTT
-	-	TRBJ2-1	TRBV15	CATSPGGLLSSYNEQFF	TGTGCCACCAGCCCGGGGGGCCTCCTAAGCTCCTACAATGAGCAGTTCTTC